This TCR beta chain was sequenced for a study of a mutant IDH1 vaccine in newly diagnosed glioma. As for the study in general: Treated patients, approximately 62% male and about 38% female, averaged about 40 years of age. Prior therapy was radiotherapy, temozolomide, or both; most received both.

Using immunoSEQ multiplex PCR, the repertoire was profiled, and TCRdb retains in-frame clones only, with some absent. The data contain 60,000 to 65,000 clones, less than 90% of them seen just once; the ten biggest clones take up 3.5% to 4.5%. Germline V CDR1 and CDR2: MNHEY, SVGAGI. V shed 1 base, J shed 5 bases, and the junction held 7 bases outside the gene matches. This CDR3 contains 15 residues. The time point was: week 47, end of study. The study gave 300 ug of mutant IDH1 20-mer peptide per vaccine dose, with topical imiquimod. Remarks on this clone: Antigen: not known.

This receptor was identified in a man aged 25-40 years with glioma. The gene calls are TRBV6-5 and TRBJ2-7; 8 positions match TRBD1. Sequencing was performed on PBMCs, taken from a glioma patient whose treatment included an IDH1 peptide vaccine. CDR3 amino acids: CASSYLSRDRNEQYF. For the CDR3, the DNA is TGTGCCAGCAGTTACTTGTCCCGGGACAGGAACGAGCAGTACTTC.